These 31 T cell receptor beta chains share one sample of origin, sequenced in a study of monozygotic twins with inflammatory bowel disease. TCRdb reprocessed the 5' RACE reads and stores each CDR3 protein as one record, lacking DNA. This listing includes some 330,000 distinct CDR3 sequences. Material: blood. The receptors stem from a human donor with ulcerative colitis or Crohn's disease, or a healthy co-twin of an affected twin (not recorded which).

This chain connects TRBV29-1 to TRBJ2-5. This CDR3 has 12 residues. Per germline, CDR1 SQVTM and CDR2 ANQGSEA. CDR3 loop: CSVVRPQETQYF.

The J gene is TRBJ2-3, the V gene TRBV25-1; the TCRdb call, TRBD2, lacks DNA for checking. CDR1 is MGHDK, CDR2 SYGVNS, per germline. The CDR3 extends over 15 amino acids. CDR3 amino acids: CASRTGGGYGDTQYF.

The chain uses TRBV27 and TRBJ2-7; TCRdb proposes TRBD1, but this gene call is untestable without DNA. In germline, CDR1 is MNHEY, CDR2 SMNVEV (reference sequence). The CDR3 is 15 residues long. The CDR3 loop reads CASSLFGTGAYEQYF.

The CDR3 region is CASSFAGGTNQPQHF. The rearrangement uses TRBV12-3 or TRBV12-4 and TRBJ1-5; the TCRdb D gene call, TRBD1, has no DNA to confirm it. The CDR3 runs 15 residues.

The rearrangement uses TRBV27 and TRBJ2-6; TCRdb indicates TRBD1, and absent DNA this call remains unverified. Looked up from germline, CDR1 is MNHEY and CDR2 is SMNVEV (reference sequence). The CDR3 runs to 16 residues. The chain's CDR3 is CASREDRLSGANVLTF. Variable domain in full (rest from reference TRBV27 and TRBJ2-6): EAQVTQNPRYLITVTGKKLTVTCSQNMNHEYMSWYRQDPGLGLRQIYYSMNVEVTDKGDVPEGYKVSRKEKRNFPLILESPSPNQTSLYFCASREDRLSGANVLTFGAGSRLTVL.

V and J are TRBV20-1 and TRBJ1-3; lacking DNA, the TRBD1 call made by TCRdb goes unchecked. Germline values: CDR1 DFQATT, CDR2 SNEGSKA (reference sequence). The length of the CDR3 is 15 residues. This chain's CDR3 is CSASSGAISGNTIYF.

CDR3 residues: CASSFLDSNSYEQYF. The gene calls are TRBV5-1 and TRBJ2-7. Germline loops: CDR1 SGHRS, CDR2 YFSETQ. CDR3 size: 15 residues.

J is TRBJ2-7 and V is TRBV28; TCRdb's D call of TRBD2 is untestable without DNA. The CDR3 sequence is 15 residues long. Germline CDR1 is MDHEN and CDR2 is SYDVKM. The CDR3 loop is CASSPPGRSFYEQYF.

The chain is built from TRBV11-2 and TRBJ2-7. Germline lookup yields CDR1 SGHAT and CDR2 FQNNGV. There are 14 residues in the CDR3. The CDR3 sequence is CASSLGVQTYEQYF.

V usage is TRBV20-1 and J usage is TRBJ1-6; TCRdb outputs TRBD1, but without DNA this stays unchecked. CDR1 and CDR2 (germline): DFQATT, SNEGSKA (reference sequence). CDR3 length: 15 residues. The CDR3: CSARSGQEYNSPLHF.

The chain links TRBV15 to TRBJ1-1; the D gene TCRdb calls, TRBD1, cannot be checked with no DNA. Germline values: CDR1 LNHNV, CDR2 YYDKDF (reference sequence). The CDR3 extends over 15 amino acids. CDR3 loop: CATSRVDGGNTEAFF.

The chain uses TRBV20-1 and TRBJ1-3. CDR3 length: 15 amino acids. Germline CDR1 reads DFQATT; CDR2 reads SNEGSKA (reference sequence). The CDR3 here is CSARDLGPTGNTIYF.

The chain combines TRBV11-1 with TRBJ2-1; TCRdb lists TRBD2, though no DNA is available to test this call. From germline, CDR1 is SGHAT and CDR2 FQDESV (reference sequence). The CDR3 sequence is 20 residues long. The CDR3 sequence: CASSGKSQGLGTRAYNEQFF.

This rearrangement joins TRBV7-6 to TRBJ2-3; TCRdb selects TRBD2, and the lack of DNA leaves this call unchecked. Germline values: CDR1 SGHVS, CDR2 FNYEAQ. The CDR3 loop spans 19 amino acids. The CDR3 reads CASSLRTSGYTPSTDTQDF.

The rearrangement uses TRBV4-3 and TRBJ2-5; TCRdb's D call of TRBD2 is untestable without DNA. Germline V lookup: CDR1 LGHNA, CDR2 YSLEER. The CDR3 extends over 15 amino acids. CDR3 sequence reads: CASSPRLADQETQYF.

The V and J genes are TRBV3-1 and TRBJ1-2. Germline assignment: CDR1 LGHDT and CDR2 YNNKEL (reference sequence). The CDR3 covers 14 residues. This CDR3 is CASSQDSPDYGYTF.

The rearrangement uses TRBV29-1 and TRBJ2-7; the D call of TRBD1 rests on TCRdb alone, since no DNA is present to check it. CDR3 length: 15 residues. From germline, CDR1 is SQVTM and CDR2 ANQGSEA. The CDR3 region is CSVELRDSQAYEQYF.

This chain connects TRBV6-1 to TRBJ1-5; TCRdb outputs TRBD1, but without DNA this stays unchecked. The CDR3 sequence is 14 residues long. Germline values: CDR1 MNHNS, CDR2 SASEGT. The CDR3 sequence is CASSATGGHQPQHF.

The V and J genes are TRBV11-2 and TRBJ1-1; no DNA is available, so the TRBD1 call from TCRdb remains unchecked. From germline, CDR1 is SGHAT and CDR2 FQNNGV. The CDR3 has 14 residues. The CDR3 sequence is CASSLVKGATEAFF.

The chain combines TRBV7-3 with TRBJ2-2; the D call of TRBD2 rests on TCRdb alone, since no DNA is present to check it. The length of the CDR3 is 13 residues. Looked up from germline, CDR1 is SGHTA and CDR2 is FQGTGA. The CDR3 here is CASSLMEGGELFF.

The rearrangement uses TRBV5-1 and TRBJ2-3; the TRBD1 assignment by TCRdb is unverifiable without DNA. Germline CDR1 is SGHRS and CDR2 is YFSETQ. The CDR3 contains 23 residues. CDR3 sequence reads: CASSSSKNPGHAIIAVSTDTQYF.

The V gene is TRBV12-3 or TRBV12-4, the J gene TRBJ2-1; TCRdb's D call of TRBD1 is untestable without DNA. The CDR3 contains 13 residues. CDR3 loop: CASSLTGNNEQFF.

V and J are TRBV7-9 and TRBJ1-6; without DNA, the TCRdb call of TRBD1 cannot be checked. The germline V gene has CDR1 SEHNR and CDR2 FQNEAQ (reference sequence). The CDR3 covers 14 residues. The CDR3 region is CASSSGGDNSPLHF.

Here the CDR3 reads CATSSGRGVNTQYF. V usage is TRBV6-1 and J usage is TRBJ2-3. The CDR3 consists of 14 residues. CDR1 is MNHNS, CDR2 SASEGT, per germline.

The CDR3 sequence is CASMVLQETQYF. This rearrangement joins TRBV5-5 to TRBJ2-5. CDR1 is SGHKS and CDR2 is YYEKEE in the germline V gene (reference sequence). CDR3 size: 12 residues.

J is TRBJ2-7 and V is TRBV6-2 or TRBV6-3; the D call from TCRdb, TRBD2, cannot be confirmed without DNA. The germline V gene encodes CDR1 MNHEY and CDR2 SVGEGT. The CDR3 contains 16 residues. The CDR3 protein is CASSSHSGDLSYEQYF.

The chain couples TRBV5-5 to TRBJ1-3. CDR3 length: 14 residues. In germline, CDR1 is SGHKS, CDR2 YYEKEE (reference sequence). The CDR3 here is CASSLLQSGNTIYF.

This rearrangement joins TRBV4-3 to TRBJ2-1; the D call from TCRdb, TRBD2, cannot be confirmed without DNA. The CDR3 sequence is 16 residues long. Germline V CDR1 and CDR2: LGHNA, YSLEER. Here the CDR3 reads CASSQDIGGRSNEQFF.

The chain employs TRBV3-1 and TRBJ1-4. Germline lookup yields CDR1 LGHDT and CDR2 YNNKEL (reference sequence). The CDR3 consists of 14 residues. The CDR3 loop is CASSQVVRGEKLFF.

The chain has TRBV3-1 and TRBJ2-1; TCRdb designates TRBD1, a call that cannot be tested without DNA. The length of the CDR3 is 14 residues. The germline V gene has CDR1 LGHDT and CDR2 YNNKEL (reference sequence). CDR3 sequence: CASSPGTGGSEQFF.

The V call is TRBV29-1, the J call TRBJ2-2; lacking DNA, the TRBD1 call made by TCRdb goes unchecked. From germline, CDR1 is SQVTM and CDR2 ANQGSEA. There are 12 residues in the CDR3. The CDR3 protein is CSPRQGTGELFF.